This T cell receptor beta chain came from a study of TIL therapy for anti-PD-1-resistant metastatic lung cancer. Overall study: Tumors had a median PD-L1 proportion score of about 6.6%.

This clone was detected only a few times. V lost 6 bases to trimming and J lost 1 base, with 10 bases between them. The CDR3 runs to 15 residues. Germline CDR1 and CDR2: MDHEN and SYDVKM. The immunoSEQ assay was v3. Profiling relied on immunoSEQ multiplex PCR, and the TCRdb table lists in-frame clones only, not all of them. The data show about 7,500 clones, with around 74% seen just once and 7% held by the top ten. Time point denoted: pre-treatment sample, taken before nivolumab and TIL therapy. Most excised metastases sampled were pleural nodules or supraclavicular lymph nodes. This sequence originates from a person between 30 and 80 years old with non-small cell lung cancer. The sample was tumor tissue, taken at baseline. The chain combines TRBV28 with TRBJ1-6; the D gene is possibly TRBD1 (6 bases). The CDR3: CASRGAASYNSPLHF. As DNA, the CDR3 is TGTGCCAGCAGGGGGGCAGCATCCTATAATTCACCCCTCCACTTT.